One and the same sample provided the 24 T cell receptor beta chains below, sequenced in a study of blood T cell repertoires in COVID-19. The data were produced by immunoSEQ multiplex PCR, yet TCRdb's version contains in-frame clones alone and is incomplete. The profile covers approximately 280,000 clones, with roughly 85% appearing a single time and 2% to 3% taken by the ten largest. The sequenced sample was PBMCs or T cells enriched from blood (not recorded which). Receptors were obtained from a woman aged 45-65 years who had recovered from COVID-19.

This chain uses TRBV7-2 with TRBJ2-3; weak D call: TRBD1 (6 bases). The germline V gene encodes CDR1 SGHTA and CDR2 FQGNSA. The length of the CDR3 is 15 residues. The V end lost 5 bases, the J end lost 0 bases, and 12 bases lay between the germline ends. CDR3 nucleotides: TGTGCCAGCAGCCAGGACAGAAGAAGCACAGATACGCAGTATTTT. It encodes CASSQDRRSTDTQYF.

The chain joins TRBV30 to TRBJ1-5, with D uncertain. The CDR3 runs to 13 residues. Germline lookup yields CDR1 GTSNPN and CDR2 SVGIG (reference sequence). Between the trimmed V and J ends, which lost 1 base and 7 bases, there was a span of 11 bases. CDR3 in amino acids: CAWSDGGWQPQHF. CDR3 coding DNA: TGTGCCTGGAGTGATGGAGGGTGGCAGCCCCAGCATTTT.

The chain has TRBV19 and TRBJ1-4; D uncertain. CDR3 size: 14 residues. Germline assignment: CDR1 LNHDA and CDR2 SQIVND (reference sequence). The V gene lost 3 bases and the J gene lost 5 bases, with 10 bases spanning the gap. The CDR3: CASSMLAGNEKLFF. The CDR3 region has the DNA TGTGCCAGTAGTATGTTGGCAGGCAATGAAAAACTGTTTTTT.

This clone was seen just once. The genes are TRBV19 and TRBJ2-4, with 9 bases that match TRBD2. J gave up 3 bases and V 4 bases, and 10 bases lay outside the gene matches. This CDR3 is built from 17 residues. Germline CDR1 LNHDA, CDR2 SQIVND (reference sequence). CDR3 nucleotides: TGTGCCAGTAGTACCAAACGGCCAGCGGGGGGCAAAAACATTCAGTACTTC. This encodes CASSTKRPAGGKNIQYF. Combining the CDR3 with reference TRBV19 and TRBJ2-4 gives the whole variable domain DGGITQSPKYLFRKEGQNVTLSCEQNLNHDAMYWYRQDPGQGLRLIYYSQIVNDFQKGDIAEGYSVSREKKESFPLTVTSAQKNPTAFYLCASSTKRPAGGKNIQYFGAGTRLSVL.

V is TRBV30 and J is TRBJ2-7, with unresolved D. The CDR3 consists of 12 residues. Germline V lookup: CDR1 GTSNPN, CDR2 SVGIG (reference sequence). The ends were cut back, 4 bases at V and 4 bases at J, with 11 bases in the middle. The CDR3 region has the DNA TGTGCCTGGACCTCAGGTGGTTACGAGCAGTACTTC. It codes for CAWTSGGYEQYF.

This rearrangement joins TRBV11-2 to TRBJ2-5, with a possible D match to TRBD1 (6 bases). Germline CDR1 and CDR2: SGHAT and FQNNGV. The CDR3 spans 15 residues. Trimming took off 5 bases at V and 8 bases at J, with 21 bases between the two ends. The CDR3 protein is CASSPPGQRIVTQYF. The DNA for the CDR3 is TGTGCCAGCAGCCCGCCGGGACAACGTATAGTTACCCAGTACTTC.

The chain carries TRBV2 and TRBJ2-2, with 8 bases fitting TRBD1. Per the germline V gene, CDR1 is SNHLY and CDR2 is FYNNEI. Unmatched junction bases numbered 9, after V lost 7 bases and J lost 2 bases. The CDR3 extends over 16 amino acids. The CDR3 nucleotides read TGTGCCAGCACCCTCAACAGGGGGAGTAACACCGGGGAGCTGTTTTTT. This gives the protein CASTLNRGSNTGELFF.

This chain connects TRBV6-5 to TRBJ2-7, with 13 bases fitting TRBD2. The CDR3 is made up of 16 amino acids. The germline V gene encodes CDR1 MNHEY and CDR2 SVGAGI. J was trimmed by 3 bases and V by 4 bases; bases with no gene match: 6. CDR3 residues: CASSSRTSGGLYEQYF. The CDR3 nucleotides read TGTGCCAGCAGTTCTAGGACTAGCGGGGGCCTCTACGAGCAGTACTTC.

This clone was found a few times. CDR3 protein: CASRTASYNSPLHF. The DNA for the CDR3 is TGTGCCAGTCGGACAGCATCCTATAATTCACCCCTCCACTTT. V is TRBV28 and J is TRBJ1-6, with D maybe TRBD1 (6 bases). The V end lost 9 bases, the J end lost 1 base, and 10 bases lay between the germline ends. The CDR3 sequence is 14 residues long. CDR1 and CDR2 (germline): MDHEN, SYDVKM.

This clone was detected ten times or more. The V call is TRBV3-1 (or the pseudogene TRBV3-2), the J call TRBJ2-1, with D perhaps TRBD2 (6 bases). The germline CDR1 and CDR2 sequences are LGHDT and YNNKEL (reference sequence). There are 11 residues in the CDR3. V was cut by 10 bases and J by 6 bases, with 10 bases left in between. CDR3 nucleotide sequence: TGTGCCACGGGGAGGCGCAATGAGCAGTTCTTC. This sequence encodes CATGRRNEQFF.

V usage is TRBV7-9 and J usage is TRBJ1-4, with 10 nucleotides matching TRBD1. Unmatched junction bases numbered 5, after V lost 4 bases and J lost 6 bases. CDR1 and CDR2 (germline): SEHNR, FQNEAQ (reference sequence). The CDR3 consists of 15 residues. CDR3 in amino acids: CASSSSGTGDEKLFF. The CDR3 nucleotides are TGTGCCAGCAGCTCGTCCGGGACAGGGGATGAAAAACTGTTTTTT. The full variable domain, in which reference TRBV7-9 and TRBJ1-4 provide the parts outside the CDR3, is DTGVSQNPRHKITKRGQNVTFRCDPISEHNRLYWYRQTLGQGPEFLTYFQNEAQLEKSRLLSDRFSAERPKGSFSTLEIQRTEQGDSAMYLCASSSSGTGDEKLFFGSGTQLSVL.

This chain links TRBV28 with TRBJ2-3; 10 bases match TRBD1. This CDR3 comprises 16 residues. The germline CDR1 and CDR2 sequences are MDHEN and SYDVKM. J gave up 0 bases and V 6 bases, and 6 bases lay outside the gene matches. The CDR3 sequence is CASSRPGQGSTDTQYF. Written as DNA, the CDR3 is TGTGCCAGCAGCCGGCCGGGACAGGGGAGCACAGATACGCAGTATTTT.

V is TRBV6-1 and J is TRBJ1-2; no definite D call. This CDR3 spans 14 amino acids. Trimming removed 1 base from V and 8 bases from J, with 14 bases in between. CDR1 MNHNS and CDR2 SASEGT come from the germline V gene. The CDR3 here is CASSEGRTAGGYTF. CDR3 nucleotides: TGTGCCAGCAGTGAAGGTCGGACCGCGGGCGGCTACACCTTC.

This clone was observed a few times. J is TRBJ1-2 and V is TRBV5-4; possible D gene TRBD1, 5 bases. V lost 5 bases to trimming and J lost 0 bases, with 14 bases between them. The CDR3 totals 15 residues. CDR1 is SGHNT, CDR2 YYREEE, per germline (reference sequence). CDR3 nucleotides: TGTGCCAGCAGTGGCGGCAGGGCTGCTAACTATGGCTACACCTTC. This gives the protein CASSGGRAANYGYTF.

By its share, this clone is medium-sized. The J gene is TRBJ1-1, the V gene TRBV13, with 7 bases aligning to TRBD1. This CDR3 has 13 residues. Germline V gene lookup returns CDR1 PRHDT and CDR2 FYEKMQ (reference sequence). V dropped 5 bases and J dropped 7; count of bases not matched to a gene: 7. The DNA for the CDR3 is TGTGCCAGCAGCGGACCAGGGGGGATTGAAGCTTTCTTT. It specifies CASSGPGGIEAFF. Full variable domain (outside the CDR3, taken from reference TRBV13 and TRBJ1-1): AAGVIQSPRHLIKEKRETATLKCYPIPRHDTVYWYQQGPGQDPQFLISFYEKMQSDKGSIPDRFSAQQFSDYHSELNMSSLELGDSALYFCASSGPGGIEAFFGQGTRLTVV.

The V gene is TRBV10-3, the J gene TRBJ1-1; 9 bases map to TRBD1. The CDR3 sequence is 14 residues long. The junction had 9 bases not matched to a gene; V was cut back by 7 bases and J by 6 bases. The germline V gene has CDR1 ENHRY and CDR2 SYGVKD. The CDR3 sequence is CAITLGQGGAEAFF. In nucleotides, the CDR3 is TGTGCCATCACCCTGGGACAGGGCGGAGCTGAAGCTTTCTTT.

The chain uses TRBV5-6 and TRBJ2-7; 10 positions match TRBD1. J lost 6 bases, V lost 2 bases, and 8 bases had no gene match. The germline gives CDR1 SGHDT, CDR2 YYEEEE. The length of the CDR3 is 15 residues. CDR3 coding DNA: TGTGCCAGCAGCTTTGTCGGGACAGGGGCATCCGAGCAGTACTTC. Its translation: CASSFVGTGASEQYF.

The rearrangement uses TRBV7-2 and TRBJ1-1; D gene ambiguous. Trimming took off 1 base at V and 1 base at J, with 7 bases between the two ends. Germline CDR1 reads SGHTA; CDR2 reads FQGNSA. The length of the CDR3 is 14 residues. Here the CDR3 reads CASSLVRGNTEAFF. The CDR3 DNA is TGTGCCAGCAGCTTAGTACGGGGGAACACTGAAGCTTTCTTT.

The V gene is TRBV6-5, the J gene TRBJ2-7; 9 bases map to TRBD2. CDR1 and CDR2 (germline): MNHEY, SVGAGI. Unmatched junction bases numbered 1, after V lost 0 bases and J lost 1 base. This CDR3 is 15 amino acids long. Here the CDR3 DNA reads TGTGCCAGCAGTTACTCCAGCGGGGGGTCCTACGAGCAGTACTTC. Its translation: CASSYSSGGSYEQYF.

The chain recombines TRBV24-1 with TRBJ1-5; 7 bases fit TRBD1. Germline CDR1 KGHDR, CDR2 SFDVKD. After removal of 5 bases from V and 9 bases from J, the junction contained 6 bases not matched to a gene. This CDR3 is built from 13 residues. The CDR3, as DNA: TGTGCCACCAGTGGAGGGACAGCCATGCCCCAGCATTTT. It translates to CATSGGTAMPQHF.

CDR3 amino acids: CASSRSYNSPLHF. CDR3 coding DNA: TGTGCCTCTTCGAGGTCATATAATTCACCCCTCCACTTT. The chain carries TRBV30 and TRBJ1-6; D unresolved. CDR1 is GTSNPN and CDR2 is SVGIG in the germline V gene (reference sequence). This CDR3 has 13 amino acids. The V gene lost 7 bases and the J gene lost 4 bases, with 11 bases spanning the gap.

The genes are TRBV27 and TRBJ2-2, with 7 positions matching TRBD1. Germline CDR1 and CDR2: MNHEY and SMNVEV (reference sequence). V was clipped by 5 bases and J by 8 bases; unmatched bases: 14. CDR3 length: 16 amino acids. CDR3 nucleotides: TGTGCCAGCAGTCCGATAGACAGGGTATCCTTTGGGGAGCTGTTTTTT. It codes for CASSPIDRVSFGELFF.

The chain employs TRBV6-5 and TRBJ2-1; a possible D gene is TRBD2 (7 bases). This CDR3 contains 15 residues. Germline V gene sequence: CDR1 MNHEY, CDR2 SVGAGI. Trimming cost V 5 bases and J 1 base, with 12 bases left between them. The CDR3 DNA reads TGTGCCAGCAGTAGGGAGGGGGGTTCCTACAATGAGCAGTTCTTC. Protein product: CASSREGGSYNEQFF.

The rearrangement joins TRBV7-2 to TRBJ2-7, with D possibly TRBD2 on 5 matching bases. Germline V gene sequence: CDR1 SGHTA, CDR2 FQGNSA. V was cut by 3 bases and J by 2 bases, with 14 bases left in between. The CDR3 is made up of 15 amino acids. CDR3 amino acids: CASSLASLSTYEQYF. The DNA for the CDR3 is TGTGCCAGCAGCTTGGCTAGCTTATCGACCTACGAGCAGTACTTC.